This passage covers 30 T cell receptor beta chains from one sample sequenced in a study of blood T cell repertoires in COVID-19. Generated by immunoSEQ multiplex PCR, the TCRdb table keeps only in-frame clones and is missing some. Of tens of thousands of clones listed, roughly 86% were seen once; the top ten hold roughly 25%. Sequenced input: peripheral blood. The receptors originated from a human donor in a cohort sampled during active COVID-19.

The chain is built from TRBV6-2 or TRBV6-3 and TRBJ2-3; tentatively, D is TRBD1 (6 bases). The CDR3 spans 14 residues. CDR1 is MNHEY and CDR2 is SVGEGT in the germline V gene. Trimming stripped 1 base from V and 6 bases from J, with 11 bases between. Written as DNA, the CDR3 is TGTGCCAGCAGTTACTTGAGGGGGTCGGATACGCAGTATTTT. It specifies CASSYLRGSDTQYF.

This chain joins TRBV18 and TRBJ1-2, with D uncertain. CDR3 length: 14 amino acids. Trimming pared 2 bases from V and 0 bases from J, leaving 7 bases between. Germline V gives CDR1 KGHSH, CDR2 LQKENI. The CDR3 DNA follows: TGTGCCAGCTCACCATCTAGTACTAACTATGGCTACACCTTC. As protein: CASSPSSTNYGYTF.

This rearrangement joins TRBV19 to TRBJ2-7, with 10 positions matching TRBD2. The CDR3 runs to 15 residues. Unmatched junction bases numbered 9, after V lost 3 bases and J lost 7 bases. Looked up from germline, CDR1 is LNHDA and CDR2 is SQIVND (reference sequence). The CDR3 coding sequence is TGTGCCAGTAGTATTACCCTAGCGGGAGTGGGAGAGCAGTACTTC. Translating it yields CASSITLAGVGEQYF. Full variable domain (remainder filled in from reference TRBV19 and TRBJ2-7): DGGITQSPKYLFRKEGQNVTLSCEQNLNHDAMYWYRQDPGQGLRLIYYSQIVNDFQKGDIAEGYSVSREKKESFPLTVTSAQKNPTAFYLCASSITLAGVGEQYFGPGTRLTVT.

The chain has TRBV4-1 and TRBJ2-5, with a tentative D call TRBD2 (5 bases). Per germline, CDR1 MGHRA and CDR2 YSYEKL. The CDR3 runs to 14 residues. Trimming left V 1 base short and J 4 bases short, with 10 bases between. The CDR3 loop is CASSQGLLAETQYF. DNA of the CDR3: TGCGCCAGCAGCCAAGGGCTCCTAGCAGAGACCCAGTACTTC.

The genes are TRBV11-2 and TRBJ1-1, with TRBD1 matching 10 bases. J lost 8 bases, V lost 5 bases, and 5 bases had no gene match. Germline V gene sequence: CDR1 SGHAT, CDR2 FQNNGV. The CDR3 contains 13 residues. The CDR3: CASSQDRGREAFF. DNA of the CDR3: TGTGCCAGCAGCCAAGACAGGGGGCGGGAAGCTTTCTTT.

This rearrangement joins TRBV29-1 to TRBJ1-1, with no clear D. The V end was cut by 4 bases, the J end by 7 bases, with 19 bases between. Germline V gives CDR1 SQVTM, CDR2 ANQGSEA. This CDR3 contains 14 residues. The CDR3 nucleotides are TGCAGCGTTGGACGGGATACGGGGAATATTGAAGCTTTCTTT. Amino acids: CSVGRDTGNIEAFF.

This clone was seen once. The chain is built from TRBV13 and TRBJ2-3; 9 bases agree with TRBD2. The germline V gene encodes CDR1 PRHDT and CDR2 FYEKMQ (reference sequence). J gave up 1 base and V 5 bases, and 4 bases lay outside the gene matches. The CDR3 is 15 residues long. The CDR3, as DNA: TGTGCCAGCAGCACGAGACTAGCGGGCACAGATACGCAGTATTTT. This translates into CASSTRLAGTDTQYF.

This chain links TRBV11-2 with TRBJ1-6; 10 positions match TRBD1. Germline lookup yields CDR1 SGHAT and CDR2 FQNNGV. J lost 5 bases, V lost 5 bases, and 15 bases had no gene match. The CDR3 runs to 19 residues. This CDR3 is CASSLVTGTGEFDNSPLHF. CDR3 coding DNA: TGTGCCAGCAGCCTTGTCACCGGGACAGGGGAATTCGATAATTCACCCCTCCACTTT. Variable domain in full (rest from reference TRBV11-2 and TRBJ1-6): EAGVAQSPRYKIIEKRQSVAFWCNPISGHATLYWYQQILGQGPKLLIQFQNNGVVDDSQLPKDRFSAERLKGVDSTLKIQPAKLEDSAVYLCASSLVTGTGEFDNSPLHFGNGTRLTVT.

Note on this clone: In the same sample, other DNA sequences code for this CDR3. V usage is TRBV2 and J usage is TRBJ1-6; TRBD1 aligns across 7 bases. This CDR3 region has 14 residues. CDR1 is SNHLY and CDR2 is FYNNEI in the germline V gene. Trimming took 4 bases from V and 8 from J; bases not matched to a gene: 5. In DNA, the CDR3 is TGTGCCAGCAGTGTGGGACAGAAGGATTCACCCCTCCACTTT. It yields the protein CASSVGQKDSPLHF.

The CDR3 DNA is TGTGCCAGCAGCTTGGAGGCTAGCGGAGGCTGGGAGACCCAGTACTTC. This sequence encodes CASSLEASGGWETQYF. The gene calls are TRBV5-4 and TRBJ2-5, with TRBD2 identical over 7 bases. This CDR3 is 16 amino acids long. Germline lookup yields CDR1 SGHNT and CDR2 YYREEE (reference sequence). V shed 0 bases and J 5 bases; nucleotides not matched to a gene: 10.

The J gene is TRBJ1-2, the V gene TRBV11-2; a possible D gene is TRBD1 (5 bases). Trimming cost V 3 bases and J 3 bases, with 8 bases left between them. The CDR3 totals 13 residues. Germline lookup yields CDR1 SGHAT and CDR2 FQNNGV. The CDR3 loop is CASSLIQDYGYTF. Written as DNA, the CDR3 is TGTGCCAGCAGCTTGATACAGGACTATGGCTACACCTTC. Full variable domain (rest looked up from reference TRBV11-2 and TRBJ1-2): EAGVAQSPRYKIIEKRQSVAFWCNPISGHATLYWYQQILGQGPKLLIQFQNNGVVDDSQLPKDRFSAERLKGVDSTLKIQPAKLEDSAVYLCASSLIQDYGYTFGSGTRLTVV.

This chain links TRBV6-2 or TRBV6-3 with TRBJ2-7, with D possibly matching TRBD2 (5 bases). Germline V gives CDR1 MNHEY, CDR2 SVGEGT. CDR3 length equals 13 residues. V shed 5 bases and J shed 4 bases, with 12 bases lying between them. CDR3 sequence: CASSIRGRYEQYF. Here the CDR3 DNA reads TGTGCCAGCAGTATCCGGGGAAGATACGAGCAGTACTTC.

The chain uses TRBV28 and TRBJ2-3; perhaps TRBD2 as D (6 bases). Germline CDR1 reads MDHEN; CDR2 reads SYDVKM. The CDR3 contains 14 residues. V was cut by 7 bases and J by 9 bases, with 20 bases left in between. In DNA form, the CDR3 reads TGTGCCAGCAAGAGCGGAGGGACCCGAAGCACGCAGTATTTT. This codes for CASKSGGTRSTQYF.

The chain links TRBV7-7 to TRBJ2-5, with 8 bases matching TRBD1. V shed 1 base and J 1 base; nucleotides not matched to a gene: 2. The germline CDR1 and CDR2 sequences are SSHAT and FNYEAQ (reference sequence). The CDR3 is made up of 15 amino acids. Here the CDR3 reads CASSLGTGGQETQYF. For the CDR3, the DNA is TGTGCCAGCAGCTTAGGTACAGGGGGCCAAGAGACCCAGTACTTC. The variable domain in full, completed from reference TRBV7-7 and TRBJ2-5, reads GAGVSQSPRYKVTKRGQDVTLRCDPISSHATLYWYQQALGQGPEFLTYFNYEAQPDKSGLPSDRFSAERPEGSISTLTIQRTEQRDSAMYRCASSLGTGGQETQYFGPGTRLLVL.

J is TRBJ2-2 and V is TRBV24-1; 11 bases map to TRBD2. V trimming: 7 bases; J trimming: 3 bases; junction bases outside the gene matches: 6. CDR3 length: 16 amino acids. Looked up from germline, CDR1 is KGHDR and CDR2 is SFDVKD. The CDR3 DNA reads as TGTGCCACCAGCGAGGGACTAGCGGAGCACACCGGGGAGCTGTTTTTT. Protein: CATSEGLAEHTGELFF.

This chain uses TRBV29-1 with TRBJ1-2; D not resolved. Between the trimmed V and J ends, which lost 1 base and 0 bases, there was a span of 9 bases. Germline CDR1 reads SQVTM; CDR2 reads ANQGSEA. CDR3 length: 14 residues. The CDR3 sequence is CSVEGAQSNYGYTF. CDR3 bases: TGCAGCGTTGAAGGGGCCCAATCTAACTATGGCTACACCTTC.

J is TRBJ2-1 and V is TRBV27; D uncertain. Trimming shortened V by 2 bases and J by 0 bases, and 8 bases separated the two germline ends. Germline V gives CDR1 MNHEY, CDR2 SMNVEV (reference sequence). This CDR3 contains 15 residues. The CDR3 DNA is TGTGCCAGCAGTTTAGGCGGCGGCTCCTACAATGAGCAGTTCTTC. This codes for CASSLGGGSYNEQFF.

The chain links TRBV12-3 or TRBV12-4 to TRBJ2-3; D is ambiguous. CDR3 length: 13 amino acids. Trimming removed 7 bases from V and 3 bases from J, with 11 bases in between. Here the CDR3 reads CASTRMRTDTQYF. The CDR3 DNA sequence: TGTGCCAGCACCCGTATGCGTACAGATACGCAGTATTTT.

The chain couples TRBV7-3 to TRBJ2-1, with TRBD2 matching 9 bases. The CDR3 has 18 amino acids. Germline loops: CDR1 SGHTA, CDR2 FQGTGA. Trimming took 2 bases from V and 2 from J; bases not matched to a gene: 10. CDR3 region: CASSLSLAGRGPYNEQFF. The CDR3 region has the DNA TGTGCCAGCAGCTTATCCCTAGCGGGGAGGGGCCCCTACAATGAGCAGTTCTTC.

In its sample, this clone was seen once. The V and J genes are TRBV7-6 and TRBJ2-1; D unclear. Per the germline V gene, CDR1 is SGHVS and CDR2 is FNYEAQ. Deletions cut 4 bases from V and 3 bases from J, with 7 bases between. CDR3 length equals 13 residues. The CDR3 bases are TGTGCCAGCAGCTCCCCTTACTACAATGAGCAGTTCTTC. Its protein product is CASSSPYYNEQFF.

This chain uses TRBV19 with TRBJ1-4; perhaps TRBD1 as D (6 bases). The length of the CDR3 is 14 residues. CDR1 is LNHDA, CDR2 SQIVND, per germline (reference sequence). Trimming removed 1 base at V and 5 bases at J, with 8 bases between. The CDR3 DNA reads as TGTGCCAGTAGTATAGGGACAGCAAATGAAAAACTGTTTTTT. It codes for CASSIGTANEKLFF.

The V and J genes are TRBV21-1 and TRBJ1-1. TRBV21-1 is marked as a pseudogene. The CDR3 loop spans 16 amino acids. The CDR3 nucleotides read TGTGCCAGCAGCAAAAGATCGGGTGGGAGGGTCGCTGAAGCTTTCTTT. Its protein is CASSKRSGGRVAEAFF.

The CDR3, as DNA: TGTGCCAGCAGTTATGGGACAGGGCCCCGAGAGACCCAGTACTTC. Encoded protein: CASSYGTGPRETQYF. V usage is TRBV6-5 and J usage is TRBJ2-5, with 9 positions matching TRBD1. In germline, CDR1 is MNHEY, CDR2 SVGAGI. CDR3 length equals 15 residues. Germline trimming cut 3 bases from V and 4 bases from J; bases unmatched to any gene: 6.

This chain uses TRBV3-1 (or the pseudogene TRBV3-2) with TRBJ2-7, with D uncertain. Trimming shortened V by 1 base and J by 2 bases, and 6 bases separated the two germline ends. The CDR3 is 13 residues long. CDR1 is LGHDT and CDR2 is YNNKEL in the germline V gene (reference sequence). CDR3 loop: CASSQVGAYEQYF. CDR3 nucleotides: TGTGCCAGCAGCCAAGTCGGAGCCTACGAGCAGTACTTC.

This chain links TRBV11-3 with TRBJ2-3; tentative D call: TRBD2 (6 bases). This CDR3 is 12 amino acids long. V was cut by 6 bases and J by 6 bases, with 10 bases left in between. Germline V lookup: CDR1 SGHNT, CDR2 YENEEA. CDR3 sequence reads: CASSVGGDTQYF. The CDR3 nucleotides are TGTGCCAGCAGTGTGGGAGGTGATACGCAGTATTTT.

This clone is a singleton in its sample. The chain employs TRBV28 and TRBJ1-1; a weak D match, TRBD1 (5 bases). V lost 7 bases, J lost 1 base, and 10 bases lay in between. CDR3 size: 13 residues. Germline V CDR1 and CDR2: MDHEN, SYDVKM. For the CDR3, the DNA is TGTGCCAGCACCAGACAGACGAACACTGAAGCTTTCTTT. It is translated as CASTRQTNTEAFF. Based on the CDR3 plus reference TRBV28 and TRBJ1-1, the full variable domain is DVKVTQSSRYLVKRTGEKVFLECVQDMDHENMFWYRQDPGLGLRLIYFSYDVKMKEKGDIPEGYSVSREKKERFSLILESASTNQTSMYLCASTRQTNTEAFFGQGTRLTVV.

The chain employs TRBV28 and TRBJ2-1, with 8 nucleotides matching TRBD2. V lost 3 bases, J lost 4 bases, and 8 bases stayed unmatched. The CDR3 is 16 residues long. The V gene's germline CDR1 is MDHEN and CDR2 SYDVKM. For the CDR3, the DNA is TGTGCCAGCAGTTTTCTCACTAGCGGTATATACAATGAGCAGTTCTTC. This gives the protein CASSFLTSGIYNEQFF. The variable domain in full, completed from reference TRBV28 and TRBJ2-1, reads DVKVTQSSRYLVKRTGEKVFLECVQDMDHENMFWYRQDPGLGLRLIYFSYDVKMKEKGDIPEGYSVSREKKERFSLILESASTNQTSMYLCASSFLTSGIYNEQFFGPGTRLTVL.

The chain joins TRBV9 to TRBJ1-2, with 7 bases fitting TRBD1. With 4 bases clipped from V and 6 bases from J, the junction kept 15 bases outside the gene matches. CDR1 and CDR2 (germline): SGDLS, YYNGEE. The CDR3 loop spans 16 amino acids. CDR3 nucleotides: TGTGCCAGCAGCCCAGCCGGACCGGGGGGGACAGATGGCTACACCTTC. Protein product: CASSPAGPGGTDGYTF. Together with reference TRBV9 and TRBJ1-2, the CDR3 gives the full variable domain: DSGVTQTPKHLITATGQRVTLRCSPRSGDLSVYWYQQSLDQGLQFLIQYYNGEERAKGNILERFSAQQFPDLHSELNLSSLELGDSALYFCASSPAGPGGTDGYTFGSGTRLTVV.

The V and J genes are TRBV5-5 and TRBJ1-2; D remains ambiguous. V was shortened by 0 bases and J by 2 bases, with 8 bases between the two germline ends. Germline V gene data show CDR1 as SGHKS and CDR2 as YYEKEE (reference sequence). The length of the CDR3 is 14 residues. The CDR3 region has the DNA TGTGCCAGCAGCTTGGAAATAGTCAACTATGGCTACACCTTC. Translating it yields CASSLEIVNYGYTF.

J is TRBJ2-1 and V is TRBV11-3; D is ambiguous. V lost 4 bases, J lost 9 bases, and 7 bases lay in between. The CDR3 totals 11 residues. Germline lookup yields CDR1 SGHNT and CDR2 YENEEA. CDR3 nucleotide sequence: TGTGCCAGCAGCTCCCTCAGTGAGCAGTTCTTC. Encoded protein: CASSSLSEQFF.